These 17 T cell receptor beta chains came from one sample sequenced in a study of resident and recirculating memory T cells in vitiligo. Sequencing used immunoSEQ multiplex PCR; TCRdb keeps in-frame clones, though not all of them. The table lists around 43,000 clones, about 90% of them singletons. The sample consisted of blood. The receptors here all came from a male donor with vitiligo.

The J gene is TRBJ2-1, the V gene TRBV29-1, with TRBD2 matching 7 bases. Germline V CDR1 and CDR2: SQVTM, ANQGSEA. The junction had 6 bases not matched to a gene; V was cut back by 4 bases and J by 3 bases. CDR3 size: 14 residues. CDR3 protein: CSVVFGRFYNEQFF. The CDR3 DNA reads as TGCAGCGTTGTTTTCGGGAGGTTCTACAATGAGCAGTTCTTC.

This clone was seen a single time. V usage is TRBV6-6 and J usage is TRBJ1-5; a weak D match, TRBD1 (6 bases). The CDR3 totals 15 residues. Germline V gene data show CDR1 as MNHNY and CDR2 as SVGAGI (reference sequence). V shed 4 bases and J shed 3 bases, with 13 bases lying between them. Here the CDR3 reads CASSSVGGHNQPQHF. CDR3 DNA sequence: TGTGCCAGCAGTTCCGTGGGGGGGCACAATCAGCCCCAGCATTTT.

The CDR3 here is CASRETWSSGGENEQFF. Written as DNA, the CDR3 is TGTGCCAGCAGGGAGACCTGGAGTAGCGGGGGAGAAAATGAGCAGTTCTTC. The J gene is TRBJ2-1, the V gene TRBV7-9; the match to TRBD2 covers 9 bases. Germline V gene data show CDR1 as SEHNR and CDR2 as FQNEAQ (reference sequence). This CDR3 is built from 17 residues. V was pared by 6 bases and J by 7 bases, with 16 bases of the junction left unmatched.

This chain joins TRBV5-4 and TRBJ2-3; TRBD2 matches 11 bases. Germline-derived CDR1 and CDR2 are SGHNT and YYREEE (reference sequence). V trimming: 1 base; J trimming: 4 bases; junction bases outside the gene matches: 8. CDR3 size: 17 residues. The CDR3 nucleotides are TGTGCCAGCAGCTTGCCTAGCGGGGGGCGCGGCGCAGATACGCAGTATTTT. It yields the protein CASSLPSGGRGADTQYF.

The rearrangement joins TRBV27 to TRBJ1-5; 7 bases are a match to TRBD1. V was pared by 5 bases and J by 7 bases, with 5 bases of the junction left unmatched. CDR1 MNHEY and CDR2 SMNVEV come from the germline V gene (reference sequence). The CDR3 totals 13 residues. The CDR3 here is CASSPRGNQPQHF. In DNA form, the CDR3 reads TGTGCCAGCAGTCCCAGGGGGAACCAGCCCCAGCATTTT.

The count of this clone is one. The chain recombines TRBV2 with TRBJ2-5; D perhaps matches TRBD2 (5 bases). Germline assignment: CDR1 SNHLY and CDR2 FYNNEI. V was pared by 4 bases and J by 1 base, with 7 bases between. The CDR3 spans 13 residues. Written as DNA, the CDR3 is TGTGCCAGCAGTGGGGAGTCCCAAGAGACCCAGTACTTC. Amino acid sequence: CASSGESQETQYF. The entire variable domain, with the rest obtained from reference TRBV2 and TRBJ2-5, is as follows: EPEVTQTPSHQVTQMGQEVILRCVPISNHLYFYWYRQILGQKVEFLVSFYNNEISEKSEIFDDQFSVERPDGSNFTLKIRSTKLEDSAMYFCASSGESQETQYFGPGTRLLVL.

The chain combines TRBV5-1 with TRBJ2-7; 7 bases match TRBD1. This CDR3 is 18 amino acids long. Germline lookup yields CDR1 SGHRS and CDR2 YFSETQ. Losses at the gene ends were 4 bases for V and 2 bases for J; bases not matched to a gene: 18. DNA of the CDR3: TGCGCCAGCAGCGGTGGACAGGAGCTTCTGAAAAAACCCTACGAGCAGTACTTC. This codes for CASSGGQELLKKPYEQYF.

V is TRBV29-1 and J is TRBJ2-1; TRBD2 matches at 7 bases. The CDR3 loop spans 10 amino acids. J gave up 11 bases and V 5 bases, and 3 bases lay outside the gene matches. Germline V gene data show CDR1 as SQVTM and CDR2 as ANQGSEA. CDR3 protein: CSVPGTKQFF. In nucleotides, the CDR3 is TGCAGCGTTCCCGGGACTAAGCAGTTCTTC.

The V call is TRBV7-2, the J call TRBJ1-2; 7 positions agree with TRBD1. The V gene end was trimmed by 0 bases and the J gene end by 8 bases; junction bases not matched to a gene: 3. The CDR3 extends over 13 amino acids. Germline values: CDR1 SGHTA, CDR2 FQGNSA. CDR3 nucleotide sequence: TGTGCCAGCAGCTTAGCGCAGGGGGACGGCTACACCTTC. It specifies CASSLAQGDGYTF.

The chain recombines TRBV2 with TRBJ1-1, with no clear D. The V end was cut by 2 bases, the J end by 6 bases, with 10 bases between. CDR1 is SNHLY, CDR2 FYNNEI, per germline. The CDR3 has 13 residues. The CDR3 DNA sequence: TGTGCCAGCAGTGAAACCGGACTGTCTGAAGCTTTCTTT. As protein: CASSETGLSEAFF.

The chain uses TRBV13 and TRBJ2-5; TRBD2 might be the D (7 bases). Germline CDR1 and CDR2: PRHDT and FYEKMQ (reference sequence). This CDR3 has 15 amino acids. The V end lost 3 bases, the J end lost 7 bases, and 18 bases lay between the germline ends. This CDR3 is CASSFNGGGSGTQYF. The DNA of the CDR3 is TGTGCCAGCAGCTTCAATGGCGGGGGCAGTGGGACCCAGTACTTC.

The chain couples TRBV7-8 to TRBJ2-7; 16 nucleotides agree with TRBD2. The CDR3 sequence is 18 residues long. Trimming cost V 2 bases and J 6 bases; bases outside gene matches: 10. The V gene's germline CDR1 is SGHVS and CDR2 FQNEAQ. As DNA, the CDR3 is TGTGCCAGCAGCTTAAGGGGACTAGCGGGGGGGCCCCCTTCCGAGCAGTACTTC. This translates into CASSLRGLAGGPPSEQYF.

The CDR3 sequence: CASSSTGVSTDTQYF. The CDR3 DNA is TGTGCCAGCAGCTCTACCGGGGTCAGCACAGATACGCAGTATTTT. This sequence joins TRBV6-5 and TRBJ2-3, with a possible D match to TRBD2 (5 bases). This CDR3 has 15 residues. V was shortened by 6 bases and J by 0 bases, with 13 bases between the two germline ends. Germline lookup yields CDR1 MNHEY and CDR2 SVGAGI.

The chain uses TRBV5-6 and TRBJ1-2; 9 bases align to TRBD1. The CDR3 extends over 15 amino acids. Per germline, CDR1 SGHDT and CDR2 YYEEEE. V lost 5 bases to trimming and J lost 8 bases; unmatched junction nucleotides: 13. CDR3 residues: CASRRNRGHPRGYTF. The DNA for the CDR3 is TGTGCCAGCAGACGGAACAGGGGGCATCCCAGGGGCTACACCTTC.

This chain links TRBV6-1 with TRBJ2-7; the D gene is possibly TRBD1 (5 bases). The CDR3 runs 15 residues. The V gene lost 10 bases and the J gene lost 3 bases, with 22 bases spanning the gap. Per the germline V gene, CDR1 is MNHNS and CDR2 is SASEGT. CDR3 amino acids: CATRLLGQRGYEQYF. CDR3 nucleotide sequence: TGTGCCACCCGCTTACTGGGGCAAAGGGGCTACGAGCAGTACTTC.

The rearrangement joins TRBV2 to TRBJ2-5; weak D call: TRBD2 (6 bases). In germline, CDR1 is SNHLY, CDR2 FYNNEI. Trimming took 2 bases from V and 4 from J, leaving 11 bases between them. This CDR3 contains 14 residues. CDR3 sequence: CASSENLRGETQYF. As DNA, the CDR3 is TGTGCCAGCAGTGAAAATCTGCGGGGAGAGACCCAGTACTTC.

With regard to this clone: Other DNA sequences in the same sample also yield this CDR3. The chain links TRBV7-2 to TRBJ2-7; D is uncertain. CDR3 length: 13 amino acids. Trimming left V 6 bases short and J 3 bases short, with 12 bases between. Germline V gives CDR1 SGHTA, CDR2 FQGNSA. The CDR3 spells CASSSGSYYEQYF. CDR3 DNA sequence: TGTGCCAGCAGTTCCGGGTCCTACTACGAGCAGTACTTC.